Presented here are 28 T cell receptor beta chains from one specimen sequenced in a study of T cells after yellow fever vaccination. TCRdb re-derived calls from the 5' RACE reads in MiXCR, one entry per CDR3 protein. The sample carries a few hundred thousand distinct CDR3 sequences, about 4% recorded once. The sequencing used PBMCs, collected 5 days after the yellow fever booster vaccination. These receptors came from a man between 18 and 35 years old who received the YFV17D yellow fever vaccine.

This clonotype was seen a few times. V usage is TRBV25-1 and J usage is TRBJ1-1; TRBD1 aligns across 8 bases. Germline V lookup: CDR1 MGHDK, CDR2 SYGVNS. The CDR3 extends over 13 amino acids. V was clipped by 2 bases and J by 7 bases; unmatched bases: 3. The CDR3 nucleotides are TGTGCCAGCAGTGAAGATGGACAGGGTGAAGCTTTCTTT. Its protein is CASSEDGQGEAFF.

The chain has TRBV4-1 and TRBJ1-5; 8 bases match TRBD1. Trimming at V came to 4 bases and at J to 7 bases, leaving 9 bases not matched to a gene. CDR3 length equals 15 residues. Germline CDR1 is MGHRA and CDR2 is YSYEKL. DNA of the CDR3: TGCGCCAGCAGCCTAACCCAGGGGGCTGGGCAGCCCCAGCATTTT. Its translation: CASSLTQGAGQPQHF.

This clonotype has just a few counts. The V and J genes are TRBV10-3 and TRBJ2-3; TRBD1 matches at 8 bases. V lost 6 bases to trimming and J lost 2 bases; unmatched junction nucleotides: 4. The germline V gene encodes CDR1 ENHRY and CDR2 SYGVKD. This CDR3 has 14 amino acids. DNA for the CDR3: TGTGCCATCAGGGACAGGGCGAACACAGATACGCAGTATTTT. Translation: CAIRDRANTDTQYF.

The V gene is TRBV6-5, the J gene TRBJ2-7, with 7 bases aligning to TRBD1. The V gene end was trimmed by 4 bases and the J gene end by 5 bases; junction bases not matched to a gene: 8. The CDR3 loop spans 14 amino acids. Germline CDR1 is MNHEY and CDR2 is SVGAGI. This CDR3 reads CASSWTTGSDEQYF. The CDR3 DNA sequence: TGTGCCAGCAGTTGGACGACAGGGAGCGACGAGCAGTACTTC.

This clonotype came up many times. The chain is built from TRBV18 and TRBJ2-7; a possible D gene is TRBD2 (7 bases). Germline lookup yields CDR1 KGHSH and CDR2 LQKENI. The CDR3 is made up of 13 amino acids. Deletions cut 6 bases from V and 7 bases from J, with 16 bases between. The CDR3 DNA reads as TGTGCCAGCTCCGGGGGGCAACGGGGGGAGCAGTACGTC. This translates into CASSGGQRGEQYV.

This clonotype was counted only a few times. The chain carries TRBV14 and TRBJ2-7; either TRBD1 or TRBD2 may supply D (5 bases each). The V gene lost 0 bases and the J gene lost 5 bases, with 17 bases spanning the gap. Per the germline V gene, CDR1 is SGHDN and CDR2 is FVKESK. The CDR3 covers 16 residues. DNA of the CDR3: TGTGCCAGCAGCCAAGATAGGGTCCGGGGCCGCGACGAGCAGTACTTC. Translated, it gives CASSQDRVRGRDEQYF.

The genes are TRBV12-3 or TRBV12-4 and TRBJ1-5, with 8 bases identical to TRBD1. The junction had 12 bases not matched to a gene; V was cut back by 10 bases and J by 4 bases. The CDR3 consists of 15 residues. The CDR3 region has the DNA TGTGCCACCCTCGATTCCAGGGGGCGAAATCAGCCCCAGCATTTT. Protein: CATLDSRGRNQPQHF.

This clonotype has more than one count but fewer than ten. V gene TRBV18 combines with J gene TRBJ1-4; perhaps TRBD1 as D (5 bases). This CDR3 spans 13 amino acids. Germline-derived CDR1 and CDR2 are KGHSH and LQKENI. V gave up 5 bases and J gave up 7 bases, with 11 bases separating them. The DNA of the CDR3 is TGTGCCAGCTCAAGTCCAGGGCCTGAAAAACTGTTTTTT. This encodes CASSSPGPEKLFF.

There are a few counts of this clonotype. The chain employs TRBV6-2 or TRBV6-3 and TRBJ2-7; no firm D call. CDR1 is MNHEY and CDR2 is SVGEGT in the germline V gene. This CDR3 region has 14 residues. Between the trimmed V and J ends, which lost 2 bases and 0 bases, there was a span of 8 bases. CDR3: CASSYGDVSYEQYV. CDR3 DNA sequence: TGTGCCAGCAGTTACGGAGACGTCTCCTACGAGCAGTACGTC.

V and J are TRBV3-1 and TRBJ2-7, with a weak D call TRBD1 (6 bases). The CDR3 length is 15 residues. Trimming pared 1 base from V and 3 bases from J, leaving 13 bases between. From germline, CDR1 is LGHDT and CDR2 YNNKEL (reference sequence). The CDR3 protein is CASSQGTRGDYEQYF. In DNA form, the CDR3 reads TGTGCCAGCAGCCAAGGTACCAGGGGAGACTACGAGCAGTACTTC.

The chain has TRBV5-4 and TRBJ2-1; TRBD1 might be the D (6 bases). Trimming took off 4 bases at V and 4 bases at J, with 12 bases between the two ends. CDR3 length: 14 amino acids. Germline V gene sequence: CDR1 SGHNT, CDR2 YYREEE (reference sequence). The CDR3 protein is CASSLGGKYNEQFF. The CDR3 bases are TGTGCCAGCAGCCTTGGGGGCAAATACAATGAGCAGTTCTTC.

The genes are TRBV7-9 and TRBJ1-1; D call uncertain. V lost 1 base and J 3 bases, leaving 15 bases between the germline ends. Germline V lookup: CDR1 SEHNR, CDR2 FQNEAQ (reference sequence). This CDR3 region has 16 residues. The CDR3 reads CASSLVGRGHDTEAFF. Here the CDR3 DNA reads TGTGCCAGCAGCTTAGTGGGTCGGGGTCACGACACTGAAGCTTTCTTT.

The chain has TRBV6-5 and TRBJ2-7, with 7 bases matching TRBD1. This CDR3 is 15 amino acids long. The J segment lost 1 base and the V segment lost 11 bases, leaving 14 bases of the junction unmatched. Germline loops: CDR1 MNHEY, CDR2 SVGAGI. This CDR3 is CASKSGGRQSYEQYV. The CDR3 DNA is TGTGCCTCCAAATCAGGGGGACGTCAGTCCTACGAGCAGTACGTC.

This clonotype showed up just a few times. The chain is built from TRBV7-9 and TRBJ1-2; tentatively, D is TRBD1 (5 bases). Trimming took 0 bases from V and 5 from J, leaving 10 bases between them. The CDR3 runs 14 residues. Germline CDR1 is SEHNR and CDR2 is FQNEAQ (reference sequence). CDR3 loop: CASSLAEPGYGYTF. In DNA form, the CDR3 reads TGTGCCAGCAGCTTAGCAGAACCAGGGTATGGCTACACCTTC.

This clonotype was recorded a few times. The chain uses TRBV7-9 and TRBJ2-3; 7 positions agree with TRBD1. The V gene end was trimmed by 3 bases and the J gene end by 5 bases; junction bases not matched to a gene: 5. The CDR3 length is 14 residues. CDR1 and CDR2 (germline): SEHNR, FQNEAQ (reference sequence). Written as DNA, the CDR3 is TGTGCCAGCAGCTTCCGGCAGGGGGAAGATACGCAGTATTTT. Translation: CASSFRQGEDTQYF.

This clonotype was recorded at least ten times. The chain couples TRBV19 to TRBJ2-1; D is unresolved. There are 14 residues in the CDR3. The germline V and J ends were trimmed by 8 bases and 0 bases, with 11 bases remaining between them. Germline values: CDR1 LNHDA, CDR2 SQIVND (reference sequence). The CDR3 is CASAWGRSYNEQFF. The CDR3 DNA reads TGTGCCAGTGCATGGGGTCGCTCCTACAATGAGCAGTTCTTC.

The table lists this clonotype with many counts. V is TRBV7-2 and J is TRBJ2-5; D uncertain. The CDR3 runs to 14 residues. Between the trimmed V and J ends, which lost 9 bases and 3 bases, there was a span of 17 bases. Looked up from germline, CDR1 is SGHTA and CDR2 is FQGNSA. As DNA, the CDR3 is TGTGCCAGTCACCTAGGCAACCCAAAAGAGACCCAGTACTTC. The encoded protein is CASHLGNPKETQYF.

This clonotype was counted at least ten times. The J gene is TRBJ2-1, the V gene TRBV18; 8 bases fit TRBD1. CDR1 is KGHSH and CDR2 is LQKENI in the germline V gene. V dropped 4 bases and J dropped 4; count of bases not matched to a gene: 3. The CDR3 has 14 residues. The DNA for the CDR3 is TGTGCCAGCTCACAGGACAGGGAATACAATGAGCAGTTCTTC. Its protein product is CASSQDREYNEQFF.

This clonotype was observed at least ten times. This chain links TRBV20-1 with TRBJ2-3; the match to TRBD2 covers 7 bases. After removal of 2 bases from V and 4 bases from J, the junction contained 9 bases not matched to a gene. CDR1 DFQATT and CDR2 SNEGSKA come from the germline V gene (reference sequence). The CDR3 contains 15 residues. The DNA of the CDR3 is TGCAGTGCTAGACTGGGCGGGGGAACCCCAGATACGCAGTATTTT. Encoded protein: CSARLGGGTPDTQYF.

This clonotype showed up just a few times. J is TRBJ2-2 and V is TRBV7-3; TRBD1 aligns across 8 bases. The V segment lost 6 bases and the J segment 0 bases; nucleotides outside the gene matches: 6. The CDR3 has 16 residues. Germline CDR1 and CDR2: SGHTA and FQGTGA. For the CDR3, the DNA is TGTGCCAGCAGTAAACCGGGACAGGCGAACACCGGGGAGCTGTTTTTT. It translates to CASSKPGQANTGELFF.

This clonotype was seen repeatedly, ten times or more. The genes are TRBV4-1 and TRBJ1-5, with D perhaps TRBD1 (5 bases). This CDR3 is built from 14 residues. Germline V lookup: CDR1 MGHRA, CDR2 YSYEKL. Trimming cost V 3 bases and J 2 bases, with 8 bases left between them. The DNA for the CDR3 is TGCGCCAGCAGCCACGGGGGTGGCAATCAGCCCCAGCATTTT. Amino acid sequence: CASSHGGGNQPQHF.

The chain has TRBV25-1 and TRBJ1-1; 7 positions match TRBD1. In germline, CDR1 is MGHDK, CDR2 SYGVNS. The V segment lost 2 bases and the J segment 0 bases; nucleotides outside the gene matches: 0. The CDR3 sequence is 14 residues long. CDR3 DNA sequence: TGTGCCAGCAGTGAAGGGACAGTGAACACTGAAGCTTTCTTT. Translating gives CASSEGTVNTEAFF.

This clonotype was seen repeatedly, ten times or more. The chain combines TRBV12-3 or TRBV12-4 with TRBJ2-1; D possibly corresponds to TRBD2 (5 bases). CDR3 size: 13 residues. With 3 bases removed from V and 3 bases from J, the gap between germline ends came to 6 bases. The CDR3, as DNA: TGTGCCAGCAGTTTCGGGGACTACAATGAGCAGTTCTTC. Protein product: CASSFGDYNEQFF.

This chain uses TRBV20-1 with TRBJ2-3; D not resolved. With 2 bases removed from V and 2 bases from J, the gap between germline ends came to 23 bases. CDR3 length equals 18 residues. Germline V gene lookup returns CDR1 DFQATT and CDR2 SNEGSKA (reference sequence). The CDR3 region has the DNA TGCAGTGCTAGACCGAAGGTTGTCTTTCTAGGGTTCACAGATACGCAGTATTTT. This translates into CSARPKVVFLGFTDTQYF.

This chain joins TRBV7-2 and TRBJ1-2, with TRBD1 matching over 8 bases. The CDR3 runs 14 residues. Looked up from germline, CDR1 is SGHTA and CDR2 is FQGNSA. With V trimmed by 3 bases and J by 7 bases, 7 bases remained unmatched. CDR3 in amino acids: CASSFPRTGFGYTF. The CDR3 nucleotides read TGTGCCAGCAGCTTTCCAAGGACAGGGTTTGGCTACACCTTC.

This clonotype occurred many times. The chain links TRBV5-1 to TRBJ1-2; D is uncertain. This CDR3 contains 15 residues. Trimming stripped 2 bases from V and 6 bases from J, with 17 bases between. The germline gives CDR1 SGHRS, CDR2 YFSETQ. CDR3 protein: CASSFLPEVGHGYTF. The CDR3 region has the DNA TGCGCCAGCAGCTTTCTACCCGAGGTCGGGCATGGCTACACCTTC. The variable domain in full, completed from reference TRBV5-1 and TRBJ1-2, reads KAGVTQTPRYLIKTRGQQVTLSCSPISGHRSVSWYQQTPGQGLQFLFEYFSETQRNKGNFPGRFSGRQFSNSRSEMNVSTLELGDSALYLCASSFLPEVGHGYTFGSGTRLTVV.

Ten or more counts support this clonotype. The chain joins TRBV15 to TRBJ2-1, with TRBD2 matching over 7 bases. CDR3 length: 14 amino acids. The V and J ends lost 5 bases and 6 bases, in that order; junction bases with no gene match: 7. Germline V gene sequence: CDR1 LNHNV, CDR2 YYDKDF (reference sequence). CDR3 region: CATSVGGELNEQFF. The CDR3 DNA follows: TGTGCCACCAGCGTTGGGGGGGAACTCAATGAGCAGTTCTTC.

CDR3: CASSLGGEPGPRQETQYF. The CDR3 DNA reads TGTGCCAGCAGCTTAGGGGGTGAACCGGGACCCCGGCAAGAGACCCAGTACTTC. The rearrangement joins TRBV13 to TRBJ2-5; TRBD1 or TRBD2 may be the D gene (5 bases each). Trimming left V 0 bases short and J 2 bases short, with 19 bases between. CDR3 length: 18 residues. Germline assignment: CDR1 PRHDT and CDR2 FYEKMQ (reference sequence). The complete variable domain, with remaining parts taken from reference TRBV13 and TRBJ2-5, reads AAGVIQSPRHLIKEKRETATLKCYPIPRHDTVYWYQQGPGQDPQFLISFYEKMQSDKGSIPDRFSAQQFSDYHSELNMSSLELGDSALYFCASSLGGEPGPRQETQYFGPGTRLLVL.